In this sample, the clone carrying this T cell receptor (beta chain) turned up a few times. Germline loops: CDR1 DFQATT, CDR2 SNEGSKA (reference sequence). V was clipped by 1 base and J by 5 bases, with 14 bases between them. The CDR3 is 14 amino acids. The data belong to a study of regulatory T cells in long-lasting Graves disease. Time point noted: newly diagnosed GD, antithyroid drugs for less than 3 months. RNA from PBMCs was the source of the TCR library. Arm-PCR of CDR3 regions and iRepertoire HTBI primers were the basis on which TCR beta libraries were built. TCRdb re-called the multiplex PCR reads through MiXCR, storing one row per CDR3 protein. Of under 700,000 distinct CDR3 sequences listed, approximately 16% were seen once; the top ten hold roughly 25%. These data were also reused for a study on T cells in Graves' hyperthyroidism and ophthalmopathy. That source adds: The HTBI set primed first-round TCR CDR3 RT-PCR.

V is TRBV20-1 and J is TRBJ1-2; a weak D match, TRBD1 (5 bases). Specimen: peripheral blood mononuclear cells (PBMCs), collected at new diagnosis, from a patient treated with antithyroid drugs. The source is a woman aged 40 to 65 with Graves disease. The CDR3 DNA reads TGCAGTGCTAGAGTTGCGACAGTCGGGTATGGCTACACCTTC. This encodes CSARVATVGYGYTF.